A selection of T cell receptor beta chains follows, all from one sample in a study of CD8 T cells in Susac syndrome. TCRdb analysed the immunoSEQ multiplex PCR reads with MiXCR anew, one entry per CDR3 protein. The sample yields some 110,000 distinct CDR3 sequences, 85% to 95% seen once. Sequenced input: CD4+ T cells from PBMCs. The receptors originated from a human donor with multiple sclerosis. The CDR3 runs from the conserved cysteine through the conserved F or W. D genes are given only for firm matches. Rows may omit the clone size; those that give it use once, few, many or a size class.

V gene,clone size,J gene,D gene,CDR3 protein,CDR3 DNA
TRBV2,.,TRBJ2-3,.,CASSEGGNTDTQYF,TGTGCCAGCAGTGAAGGGGGGAACACAGATACGCAGTATTTT
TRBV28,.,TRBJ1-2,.,CASSFPPTYGYTF,TGTGCCAGCAGTTTCCCTCCCACCTATGGCTACACCTTC
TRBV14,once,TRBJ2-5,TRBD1,CASSPWTGGQETQYF,TGTGCCAGCAGCCCCTGGACAGGGGGCCAAGAGACCCAGTACTTC
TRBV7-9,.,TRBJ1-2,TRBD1,CASTKQGAGGYTF,TGTGCCAGCACCAAACAGGGGGCAGGAGGCTACACCTTC
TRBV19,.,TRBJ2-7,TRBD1,CASRGTGAYEQYF,TGTGCCAGTAGAGGGACAGGGGCCTACGAGCAGTACTTC
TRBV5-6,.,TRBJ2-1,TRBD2,CASSLLGLAGANEQFF,TGTGCCAGCAGCCTCCTAGGACTAGCGGGGGCCAATGAGCAGTTCTTC
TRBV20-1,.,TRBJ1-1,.,CSAREARAGATNTEAFF,TGCAGTGCTAGAGAAGCTCGGGCAGGGGCGACTAACACTGAAGCTTTCTTT
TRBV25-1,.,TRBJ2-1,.,CASSERRTVGNEQFF,TGTGCCAGCAGTGAAAGGAGGACGGTGGGGAATGAGCAGTTCTTC
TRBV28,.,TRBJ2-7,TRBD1,CASMRDRGIYEQYF,TGTGCCAGCATGAGGGACAGGGGTATATACGAGCAGTACTTC
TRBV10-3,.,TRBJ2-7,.,CAISESIRDGTYEQYF,TGTGCCATCAGTGAGTCGATTAGGGACGGAACCTACGAGCAGTACTTC
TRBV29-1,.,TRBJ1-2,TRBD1,CSARQGGNYGYTF,TGCAGCGCCCGACAGGGTGGGAACTATGGCTACACCTTC